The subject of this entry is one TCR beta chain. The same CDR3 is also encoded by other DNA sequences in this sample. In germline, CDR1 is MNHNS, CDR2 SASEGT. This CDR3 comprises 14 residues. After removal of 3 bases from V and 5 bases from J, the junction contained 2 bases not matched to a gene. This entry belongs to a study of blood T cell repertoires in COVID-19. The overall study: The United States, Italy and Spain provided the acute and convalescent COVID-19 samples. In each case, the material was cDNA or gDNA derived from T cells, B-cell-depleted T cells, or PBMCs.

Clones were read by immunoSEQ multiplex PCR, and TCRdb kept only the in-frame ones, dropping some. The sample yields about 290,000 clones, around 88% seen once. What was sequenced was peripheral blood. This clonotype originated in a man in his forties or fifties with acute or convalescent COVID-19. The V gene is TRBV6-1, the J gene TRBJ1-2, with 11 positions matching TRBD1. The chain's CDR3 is CASSEGTGGYGYTF. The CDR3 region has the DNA TGTGCCAGCAGTGAGGGGACAGGGGGTTATGGCTACACCTTC.